This entry is about one T cell receptor beta chain. This clone was found a few times. Its antigen is currently not known. Nothing much larger sits one base from this clone, and base qualities are not available. The data belong to a study of cytomegalovirus exposure and HLA in healthy donors (dated by TCRdb to the late 2010s). Notes on the research overall: In an earlier analysis of 450 to 750 of the donors, 250 to 300 Gb of sequence data and some 100 million unique TCR beta sequences from 180 million or so T cells were reported. In addition to the first cohort of around 670 subjects, a separate validation cohort of approximately 110 different subjects was used. Of the approximately 400 genotyped donors, 70% to 90% were placed in the genetic ancestry cluster associated with self-reported Caucasian donors. In the later analysis, no new phenotypic data were used to find candidate immune exposures; instead, reliance was placed on TCR beta sequences and their occurrence across donors. To predict cytomegalovirus infection status, the study combined high-throughput TCR immunosequencing, statistical association of individual TCRs with disease status, and machine learning. Donor age, sex, ethnicity and CMV serostatus were collected together with the repertoire data. The number of typed donors differed by locus: about 620-640 for A, B, C, DRB1 and DQB1; about 520 for DQA1; 606 for DPA1; and about 470 for DPB1. Every discovery cohort repertoire had been produced on one sequencing platform. In a later analysis, previously published TCR beta repertoires from more than 500 donors were re-analyzed and high-resolution HLA genotyping was added so that TCR occurrence patterns could be studied. An earlier analysis of some 600 of the donors applied high-throughput TCR beta sequencing to assess whether each TCR beta V gene segment acted as functional or pseudogenic. A later genetic analysis used genome-wide SNP genotypes for about 55% of the 666 donors, treating that subset as a discovery cohort. The study was designed to test whether signatures of past pathogen exposure could be identified by cataloging public T cell receptors. Roughly 300 gigabases of sequencing data and about 92 million unique TCR sequences made up an early release that covered about 640 HLA-typed donors. On average, roughly 200,000 unique TCR beta nucleotide sequences were sequenced per donor among a few hundred genotyped donors of the cohort, with roughly 20% of those sequences being non-productive. The T cell repertoires of 666 subjects were profiled by immunosequencing and related to cytomegalovirus serostatus. About five DR-DQ haplotypes were handled as single units for association and clustering, since linkage in the cohort was strong. Class I and class II HLA loci were covered by the typing at four-digit resolution.

Library method: the immunoSEQ multiplex PCR assay. The multiplex PCR relied on a mix of 60 forward primers for TCR Vbeta segments and 13 reverse primers for TCR Jbeta segments. A multiplex PCR assay on genomic DNA amplified the CDR3 region of rearranged TCR beta genes. On the Illumina HiSeq System, the amplified TCR beta libraries were sequenced as 87-base-pair reads. The study's processing was this. In a later analysis, roughly 80 million unique TCR beta chains were counted across the approximately 620 repertoires, and around 11 million of these chains were shared by at least two donors. Raw reads were error-corrected and collapsed into unique sequences by a nearest-neighbor algorithm in which closely related sequences were merged to remove PCR and sequencing errors. CDR3 sequences were aligned to IMGT reference sequences to assign V, D and J gene segments. For a sequence to be retained, a match of at least six nucleotides was required to both a V gene segment and a J gene segment. A rearrangement was called productive if the CDR3 had no stop codons and remained in frame with V and J, and every other rearrangement was called non-productive. Following IMGT convention, CDR3 was defined as the stretch from the second conserved V-encoded cysteine to the conserved J-encoded phenylalanine. In an earlier analysis of around 540 of the donors, sequences lacking an unambiguous match to a single V gene segment were excluded. In an earlier analysis of 450 to 750 of the donors, a V segment was called functional when productive rearrangements were above 56.7%, and segregating when the standard deviation between donors exceeded 5%. A statistical classification framework was built for diagnosing cytomegalovirus status from the catalog of TCR beta chain sequences. A later analysis assigned V and J genes by comparing TCR nucleotide sequences with IMGT/GENE-DB human TR gene sequences. A later analysis assigned CDR3 sequences and most-parsimonious VDJ recombination scenarios with the TCRdist pipeline. In a later analysis, each TCR beta chain was defined by its CDR3 amino acid sequence together with its V-gene family, and reads lacking a unique V-gene family were excluded. In a later analysis, 550 to 650 highly shared, low-generation-probability nucleotide sequences were removed to address suspected cross-contamination and a sequencing artifact. In a later analysis, a clonal expansion index for each public chain was calculated from normalized within-repertoire ranks of inferred template counts. A later analysis computed generation probabilities with a VDJ recombination model fitted to out-of-frame rearrangements, and checked the results against IGoR. In a later analysis, TCR-TCR, TCR-HLA and TCR-CMV co-occurrence was scored with hypergeometric tests, and a repertoire-size bias correction was applied to TCR pairs. In a later analysis, false discovery rates were estimated by permuting HLA or CMV assignments 20 times. In a later analysis, co-occurring TCRs were grouped using DBSCAN, with TCRdist sequence similarity added in when clustering inside HLA-allele-positive subsets. For co-occurrence clustering, repertoires with fewer than 30,000 or more than 120,000 public chains were excluded, along with four or five repertoires with anomalous nucleotide sharing. In TCRdb, the immuneACCESS table is reduced to in-frame sequences with V and J assigned. These tables do not hold every clone; where another copy was compared, an unresolved V gene accounts for under half, and the others remain unexplained. V and J calls and clone size are those listed in that table; D and trimming were worked out from the DNA. Here the sample has some 130,000 clones; around four fifths occur a single time. 1.3% to 1.5% of the sample rests with the top ten.

Beyond this particular receptor, the publication reports: Because counts were too low, seventeen rarely observed V segments, including chromosome 9 orphons, were excluded from the earlier analysis of 587 of the donors. CMV serostatus was the only immune exposure information available for the cohort. Strong co-occurrence of HLA alleles, especially DR and DQ, made assigning TCR associations to individual alleles difficult. In a later analysis, several top co-occurrence clusters were reported to appear linked to parvovirus B19, influenza, CMV and Epstein-Barr virus. Only TCR beta chains were sequenced in this cohort, and the absence of alpha or paired-chain data limited detectable features. In a later analysis, HLA-associated TCR beta chains showed more clonal expansion and lower generation probabilities than non-associated chains that were equally common. Correlated functional status among segregating V segments might be attributable to linkage disequilibrium, but an unknown experimental factor could not be ruled out. Because HLA typing was missing for some donors at each locus, association tests included only the typed subset. A later analysis found that TCR association rates varied across HLA loci, with DRB1 alleles showing the most associated TCRs and HLA-C alleles the fewest. A further reported finding was that TCR beta sequences accurately predicted the HLA-A and HLA-B alleles for most subjects in the first cohort. Sequencing depth was assumed to be roughly uniform across donors in the presence/absence analyses, though that assumption may not hold. The authors suggested that the approach could potentially be extended to other disease states and immunological phenotypes. In a later genetic analysis, fewer N-insertions in productive TCRs were reported among donors in an Asian-associated ancestry cluster than the approximately 670-donor mean. In an earlier analysis of more than 500 of the donors, most TCR beta V segments appeared in productive rearrangements about 90% or about 30% of the time, broadly matching IMGT annotations. While some public TCRs were present in many individuals, most TCR sequences turned up only very rarely across donors. An association between a missense DCLRE1C variant and V-gene and J-gene trimming of TCR beta chains was found in a later genetic analysis and replicated in an independent cohort. In a later analysis, some 17,000 TCR beta sequences were associated with specific HLA alleles at a false discovery rate of 0.05. A later analysis found that most CMV-associated TCR beta chains appeared HLA-restricted, with HLA associations seemingly driven largely by CMV exposure. Cytomegalovirus status was reported to be diagnosed by the classifier with high specificity and sensitivity in both the original and validation cohorts. The study gave a list of 150 to 200 TCR beta chains associated with cytomegalovirus. In vitro tests confirmed that a few of the cytomegalovirus-associated TCR beta chains recognize cytomegalovirus antigens. The 87-base-pair reads could not distinguish some IMGT-functional V segments, including TRBV6-2 and TRBV6-3, so those segments were excluded. A cluster of highly shared sequence variants was judged likely to represent a technical artifact of the sequencing pipeline.

The cohort consisted of approximately 690 healthy bone marrow donors. Cohort members were all nominally healthy when sampled, although unrecorded immune exposures were likely present. The donor was CMV seronegative and was included in the group of approximately 350 seronegative cohort members. A peripheral blood sample was provided by each donor, and peripheral blood mononuclear cells were used for TCR beta sequencing. Genomic DNA extraction from the blood cell samples was performed with the Qiagen DNeasy Blood Extraction Kit. The junction shows trimming of 3 bases on V and 4 bases on J, and the gene matches do not reach 9 bases of it. The germline V gene yields MGHRA for CDR1 and YSYEKL for CDR2. The CDR3 goes from the cysteine to the phenylalanine over 15 residues. Only the CDR3 part of the read is kept: 45 bases, read in frame from the first base.

This receptor chain uses TRBV4-1 and TRBJ2-7, with 7 bases matching TRBD1. This TCR came from a female donor in good health and CMV-seronegative. Sequencing used PBMCs. The CDR3 has the sequence CASSQDDGTAYEQYF. In nucleotide form, the sequence is TGCGCCAGCAGCCAGGACGATGGGACAGCGTACGAGCAGTACTTC.